Following are 30 T cell receptor beta chains from one sample sequenced in a study of blood T cell repertoires in COVID-19. Generated by immunoSEQ multiplex PCR, the TCRdb table keeps only in-frame clones and is missing some. The table includes 88,000 or so clones, around 89% detected once. The sample was PBMCs or T cells enriched from blood (not recorded which). The source is a woman in her fifties or sixties with acute COVID-19.

The chain couples TRBV25-1 to TRBJ2-1, with TRBD2 identical over 7 bases. CDR1 and CDR2 from the germline V gene are MGHDK and SYGVNS. The V segment lost 6 bases and the J segment 2 bases; nucleotides outside the gene matches: 7. This CDR3 is 15 amino acids long. The CDR3 loop reads CASSEGGRPYNEQFF. CDR3 in DNA: TGTGCCAGCAGCGAGGGAGGGAGACCCTACAATGAGCAGTTCTTC.

In this sample, this clone turned up once. The chain has TRBV9 and TRBJ2-3; 9 bases are shared with TRBD1. The J segment lost 2 bases and the V segment lost 8 bases, leaving 9 bases of the junction unmatched. CDR3 length: 15 amino acids. From germline, CDR1 is SGDLS and CDR2 YYNGEE. Here the CDR3 reads CASSAGTGFTDTQYF. The CDR3, as DNA: TGTGCCAGTTCGGCCGGGACAGGGTTCACAGATACGCAGTATTTT.

V usage is TRBV7-2 and J usage is TRBJ2-1, with a weak D call TRBD2 (6 bases). The CDR3 has 14 amino acids. V lost 0 bases and J 7 bases, leaving 10 bases between the germline ends. Germline assignment: CDR1 SGHTA and CDR2 FQGNSA. In nucleotides, the CDR3 is TGTGCCAGCAGCTTAGCCCTGCGGGGAAATGAGCAGTTCTTC. Translated, it gives CASSLALRGNEQFF. Full variable domain (remainder filled in from reference TRBV7-2 and TRBJ2-1): GAGVSQSPSNKVTEKGKDVELRCDPISGHTALYWYRQSLGQGLEFLIYFQGNSAPDKSGLPSDRFSAERTGGSVSTLTIQRTQQEDSAVYLCASSLALRGNEQFFGPGTRLTVL.

This chain connects TRBV7-2 to TRBJ1-6; 7 bases agree with TRBD1. The V segment lost 3 bases and the J segment 8 bases; nucleotides outside the gene matches: 7. Looked up from germline, CDR1 is SGHTA and CDR2 is FQGNSA. The CDR3 is 15 amino acids. CDR3 amino acids: CASSFSGTVYSPLHF. DNA for the CDR3: TGTGCCAGCAGCTTCTCCGGGACAGTTTATTCACCCCTCCACTTT.

The chain joins TRBV19 to TRBJ2-7; the match to TRBD1 covers 9 bases. In germline, CDR1 is LNHDA, CDR2 SQIVND (reference sequence). The CDR3 extends over 15 amino acids. V gave up 3 bases and J gave up 3 bases; unmatched junction bases: 6. In DNA, the CDR3 is TGTGCCAGTAGTATTGGGACAGGGTTAGGCTACGAGCAGTACTTC. Protein product: CASSIGTGLGYEQYF.

V is TRBV3-1 (or the pseudogene TRBV3-2) and J is TRBJ1-3; no firm D call. The ends were cut back, 0 bases at V and 0 bases at J, with 12 bases in the middle. Germline CDR1 reads LGHDT; CDR2 reads YNNKEL (reference sequence). CDR3 length: 17 amino acids. This CDR3 is CASSQDRRPSSGNTIYF. The CDR3 coding sequence is TGTGCCAGCAGCCAAGATAGGAGACCGAGCTCTGGAAACACCATATATTTT.

This sequence joins TRBV10-1 and TRBJ2-2; D remains unclear. CDR3 length equals 13 residues. Trimming removed 3 bases from V and 1 base from J, with 3 bases in between. Germline lookup yields CDR1 WNHNN and CDR2 SYGVQD (reference sequence). CDR3 DNA sequence: TGCGCCAGCAGTGATCAGAACACCGGGGAGCTGTTTTTT. Protein product: CASSDQNTGELFF.

This clone showed up just once. V and J are TRBV27 and TRBJ1-1; 9 bases agree with TRBD1. CDR1 is MNHEY and CDR2 is SMNVEV in the germline V gene (reference sequence). The CDR3 loop spans 16 amino acids. Trimming removed 3 bases from V and 2 bases from J; junction bases left unmatched: 7. As DNA, the CDR3 is TGTGCCAGCAGTTTTAGAACAGGGGGCGAAAACACTGAAGCTTTCTTT. This translates into CASSFRTGGENTEAFF.

This clone was observed a few times. The gene calls are TRBV7-9 and TRBJ1-1; D is unclear. Trimming cost V 3 bases and J 1 base, with 6 bases left between them. The CDR3 is made up of 13 amino acids. From germline, CDR1 is SEHNR and CDR2 FQNEAQ (reference sequence). As DNA, the CDR3 is TGTGCCAGCAGCTTCCAACAGAACACTGAAGCTTTCTTT. It is translated as CASSFQQNTEAFF.

This clone was observed a few times. The V gene is TRBV6-6, the J gene TRBJ2-7; 7 positions match TRBD2. The CDR3 contains 13 residues. The germline gives CDR1 MNHNY, CDR2 SVGAGI (reference sequence). V was pared by 5 bases and J by 0 bases, with 1 base of the junction left unmatched. CDR3 nucleotide sequence: TGTGCCAGCAGTCGGACTAGCTCCTACGAGCAGTACTTC. Its protein product is CASSRTSSYEQYF.

CDR3 DNA sequence: TGTGCCAGCAGCTCAGGACAGAACCACGCGAACACTGAAGCTTTCTTT. It yields the protein CASSSGQNHANTEAFF. The V gene is TRBV11-3, the J gene TRBJ1-1; possibly TRBD1 for D (6 bases). CDR1 and CDR2 (germline): SGHNT, YENEEA. The length of the CDR3 is 16 residues. Trimming took 4 bases from V and 1 from J, leaving 16 bases between them. The full variable domain, rest sourced from reference TRBV11-3 and TRBJ1-1, is EAGVVQSPRYKIIEKKQPVAFWCNPISGHNTLYWYLQNLGQGPELLIRYENEEAVDDSQLPKDRFSAERLKGVDSTLKIQPAELGDSAVYLCASSSGQNHANTEAFFGQGTRLTVV.

The chain recombines TRBV3-1 (or the pseudogene TRBV3-2) with TRBJ2-7, with 7 bases that match TRBD2. The CDR3 is 13 residues long. Germline loops: CDR1 LGHDT, CDR2 YNNKEL (reference sequence). The V and J ends lost 6 bases and 4 bases, in that order; junction bases with no gene match: 6. The CDR3 DNA reads TGTGCCAGCAGTCCTAGCGGCTTATACGAGCAGTACTTC. It is translated as CASSPSGLYEQYF.

This clone was counted ten times or more. The J gene is TRBJ1-1, the V gene TRBV7-9; D uncertain. The germline gives CDR1 SEHNR, CDR2 FQNEAQ (reference sequence). This CDR3 spans 13 amino acids. V gave up 1 base and J gave up 1 base, with 4 bases separating them. CDR3 DNA sequence: TGTGCCAGCAGCTTAGAAGCGAACACTGAAGCTTTCTTT. Its translation is CASSLEANTEAFF.

V is TRBV27 and J is TRBJ2-2; D possibly corresponds to TRBD1 (7 bases). This CDR3 is 18 amino acids long. Trimming removed 1 base from V and 2 bases from J, with 17 bases in between. CDR1 MNHEY and CDR2 SMNVEV come from the germline V gene (reference sequence). The CDR3 nucleotides read TGTGCCAGCAGTTTATTGGGGTGGGGGGACAGTAACACCGGGGAGCTGTTTTTT. It codes for CASSLLGWGDSNTGELFF.

About this clone itself: Other DNA sequences in the sample encode the same CDR3. The chain recombines TRBV7-9 with TRBJ2-7; a weak D match, TRBD1 (6 bases). The CDR3 runs 13 residues. Trimming cost V 3 bases and J 2 bases, with 8 bases left between them. Germline CDR1 SEHNR, CDR2 FQNEAQ (reference sequence). As DNA, the CDR3 is TGTGCCAGCAGCTTCGACAGGCCCTACGAGCAGTACTTC. Amino acids: CASSFDRPYEQYF.

This clone has a single count. V gene TRBV6-2 or TRBV6-3 combines with J gene TRBJ2-7; 10 bases match TRBD1. Trimming at V came to 4 bases and at J to 3 bases, leaving 3 bases not matched to a gene. The length of the CDR3 is 14 residues. Germline V gives CDR1 MNHEY, CDR2 SVGEGT. For the CDR3, the DNA is TGTGCCAGCAGTTCGGGACAGGGGCTCTACGAGCAGTACTTC. Its translation is CASSSGQGLYEQYF.

The chain has TRBV30 and TRBJ1-5; D gene ambiguous. Germline V gene lookup returns CDR1 GTSNPN and CDR2 SVGIG (reference sequence). The CDR3 has 14 residues. V gave up 0 bases and J gave up 2 bases, with 8 bases separating them. The CDR3 DNA follows: TGTGCCTGGAGTGTACGGTTCGGCAATCAGCCCCAGCATTTT. It specifies CAWSVRFGNQPQHF.

CDR3 in amino acids: CASSLGVATGNTIYF. Here the CDR3 DNA reads TGTGCCAGCAGCTTGGGGGTAGCAACTGGAAACACCATATATTTT. The J gene is TRBJ1-3, the V gene TRBV5-5; D call uncertain. Germline loops: CDR1 SGHKS, CDR2 YYEKEE (reference sequence). Trimming removed 0 bases from V and 2 bases from J, with 9 bases in between. The CDR3 extends over 15 amino acids.

This CDR3 is CASRSGTGVEKLFF. Here the CDR3 DNA reads TGCGCCAGCAGATCCGGGACAGGGGTTGAAAAACTGTTTTTT. The chain has TRBV4-1 and TRBJ1-4; 10 nucleotides align to TRBD1. J lost 7 bases, V lost 6 bases, and 5 bases had no gene match. CDR3 size: 14 residues. Germline V gene lookup returns CDR1 MGHRA and CDR2 YSYEKL.

The J gene is TRBJ2-7, the V gene TRBV10-3; the match to TRBD2 covers 7 bases. Losses at the gene ends were 3 bases for V and 2 bases for J; bases not matched to a gene: 4. The CDR3 length is 14 residues. Germline lookup yields CDR1 ENHRY and CDR2 SYGVKD. CDR3 DNA sequence: TGTGCCATCAGTGACCGCGGGAGAGCCTACGAGCAGTACTTC. The encoded protein is CAISDRGRAYEQYF.

This sequence joins TRBV5-1 and TRBJ1-2; D is perhaps TRBD1 (6 bases). Deletions cut 5 bases from V and 4 bases from J, with 15 bases between. The length of the CDR3 is 14 residues. The germline V gene encodes CDR1 SGHRS and CDR2 YFSETQ. The CDR3 reads CASSHGPQGYGYTF. CDR3 nucleotides: TGCGCCAGCAGTCATGGTCCACAGGGCTATGGCTACACCTTC.

The sample holds one count of this clone. The chain has TRBV6-5 and TRBJ1-2; 8 bases align to TRBD1. With 6 bases clipped from V and 8 bases from J, the junction kept 14 bases outside the gene matches. This CDR3 comprises 15 residues. CDR1 and CDR2 (germline): MNHEY, SVGAGI. CDR3 sequence (DNA): TGTGCCAGCAGAACCCCATCCGGGACAGGACGAGGCTACACCTTC. Encoded protein: CASRTPSGTGRGYTF.

This clone was detected once. The chain recombines TRBV30 with TRBJ1-5, with a weak D call TRBD1 (5 bases). The ends were cut back, 0 bases at V and 5 bases at J, with 14 bases in the middle. Germline V gene data show CDR1 as GTSNPN and CDR2 as SVGIG (reference sequence). The CDR3 totals 15 residues. For the CDR3, the DNA is TGTGCCTGGAGTGTGGGGCCAGGGAATTATCAGCCCCAGCATTTT. Residues: CAWSVGPGNYQPQHF.

The chain carries TRBV29-1 and TRBJ1-1, with 7 bases matching TRBD1. CDR1 is SQVTM and CDR2 is ANQGSEA in the germline V gene. Trimming cost V 6 bases and J 0 bases; bases outside gene matches: 4. The CDR3 covers 13 residues. The CDR3 DNA reads as TGCAGCGTGGGGACAGCTGTGAACACTGAAGCTTTCTTT. It codes for CSVGTAVNTEAFF.

This clone was recorded a few times. V usage is TRBV6-4 and J usage is TRBJ2-6; D not certain. Germline CDR1 is MRHNA and CDR2 is SNTAGT. CDR3 length equals 17 residues. Trimming removed 0 bases from V and 0 bases from J, with 9 bases in between. CDR3 protein: CASSDSGPTSGANVLTF. The CDR3 region has the DNA TGTGCCAGCAGTGACTCCGGTCCCACCTCTGGGGCCAACGTCCTGACTTTC.

The chain employs TRBV10-2 and TRBJ2-5, with a weak D call TRBD2 (5 bases). V shed 8 bases and J shed 5 bases, with 9 bases lying between them. This CDR3 region has 11 residues. CDR1 is WSHSY, CDR2 SAAADI, per germline. CDR3 sequence reads: CASSSMETQYF. In DNA, the CDR3 is TGCGCCAGCTCTAGCATGGAGACCCAGTACTTC.

The rearrangement links TRBV12-3 or TRBV12-4 to TRBJ1-1; D is uncertain. V was pared by 7 bases and J by 6 bases, with 12 bases between. The CDR3 loop spans 12 amino acids. Here the CDR3 reads CASNLGVAEAFF. The DNA of the CDR3 is TGTGCCAGCAATCTGGGAGTTGCTGAAGCTTTCTTT.

The chain recombines TRBV27 with TRBJ2-1, with 8 bases that match TRBD2. J gave up 6 bases and V 6 bases, and 4 bases lay outside the gene matches. The CDR3 is 13 amino acids. Germline V gene lookup returns CDR1 MNHEY and CDR2 SMNVEV (reference sequence). This CDR3 is CASRYAGGNEQFF. In DNA, the CDR3 is TGTGCCAGCAGATACGCGGGAGGCAATGAGCAGTTCTTC.

CDR3 sequence reads: CASSPPDRVTTGELFF. The CDR3 DNA is TGTGCCAGCTCACCTCCTGACAGGGTAACAACCGGGGAGCTGTTTTTT. The rearrangement joins TRBV18 to TRBJ2-2; TRBD1 matches 7 bases. V was pared by 3 bases and J by 5 bases, with 9 bases of the junction left unmatched. Looked up from germline, CDR1 is KGHSH and CDR2 is LQKENI. The CDR3 totals 16 residues.

Concerning this clone itself: The sample contains more than one DNA sequence encoding this CDR3. This chain joins TRBV12-3 or TRBV12-4 and TRBJ1-1, with D uncertain. Trimming pared 3 bases from V and 1 base from J, leaving 6 bases between. The CDR3 loop spans 13 amino acids. CDR3 DNA: TGTGCCAGCAGTTTCTCGGGGAACACTGAAGCTTTCTTT. It translates to CASSFSGNTEAFF.